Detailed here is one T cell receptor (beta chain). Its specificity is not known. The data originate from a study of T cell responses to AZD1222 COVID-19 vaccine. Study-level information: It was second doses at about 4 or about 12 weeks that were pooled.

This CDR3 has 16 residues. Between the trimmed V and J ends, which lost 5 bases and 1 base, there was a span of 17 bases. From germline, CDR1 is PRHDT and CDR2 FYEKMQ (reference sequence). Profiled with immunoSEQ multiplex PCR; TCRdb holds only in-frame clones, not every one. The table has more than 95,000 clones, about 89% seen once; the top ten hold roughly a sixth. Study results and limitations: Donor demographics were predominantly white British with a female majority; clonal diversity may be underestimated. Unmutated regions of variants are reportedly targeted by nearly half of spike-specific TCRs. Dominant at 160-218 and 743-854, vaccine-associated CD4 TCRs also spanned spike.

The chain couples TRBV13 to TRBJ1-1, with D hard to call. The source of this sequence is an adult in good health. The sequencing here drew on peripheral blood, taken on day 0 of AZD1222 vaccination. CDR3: CASSHPRRAENTEAFF. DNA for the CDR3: TGTGCCAGCAGCCACCCTCGACGGGCCGAGAACACTGAAGCTTTCTTT.